This passage covers 29 T cell receptor beta chains from one sample sequenced in a study of T-cell reconstitution after alpha-beta-depleted transplantation in children. TCRbeta library construction was performed incorporating unique molecular identifiers. From the PCR reads, TCRdb called clonotypes with MiXCR, one entry per CDR3 protein. The sample includes fewer than 250,000 distinct CDR3 sequences, 17% of them seen just once. The sequencing used PBMCs, mostly from graft donor cells, collected 360 days after TCRalphabeta/CD19-depleted stem cell transplant. The origin of the receptors is a male patient aged 2 to 10 who had a stem cell transplant for acute lymphoblastic leukemia, so the T cells may come from the graft donor.

The chain employs TRBV15 and TRBJ2-3; D could derive from TRBD1 or TRBD2 (5 bases each). The V end was cut by 3 bases, the J end by 2 bases, with 12 bases between. The CDR3 sequence is 15 residues long. Germline lookup yields CDR1 LNHNV and CDR2 YYDKDF (reference sequence). The CDR3 region is CATSSRDGTTDTQYF. The CDR3, as DNA: TGTGCCACCAGCAGCAGGGACGGAACCACAGATACGCAGTATTTT.

The chain is built from TRBV30 and TRBJ1-2; D is ambiguous. Trimming took off 4 bases at V and 1 base at J, with 4 bases between the two ends. The CDR3 length is 11 residues. Germline lookup yields CDR1 GTSNPN and CDR2 SVGIG (reference sequence). The CDR3 DNA follows: TGTGCCTGGATTGATAACTATGGCTACACCTTC. Amino acids: CAWIDNYGYTF.

The chain recombines TRBV15 with TRBJ1-1; D might be TRBD1 (5 bases). V dropped 0 bases and J dropped 5 bases, with 13 bases sitting between them. The V gene's germline CDR1 is LNHNV and CDR2 YYDKDF (reference sequence). The CDR3 length is 15 residues. CDR3 sequence (DNA): TGTGCCACCAGCAGAGATAGGGACGTTCGAACTGAAGCTTTCTTT. Translated, it gives CATSRDRDVRTEAFF.

There are many counts of this clonotype. The V and J genes are TRBV29-1 and TRBJ2-3, with D perhaps matching TRBD2 (5 bases). Germline CDR1 is SQVTM and CDR2 is ANQGSEA. CDR3 length equals 14 residues. V was cut by 0 bases and J by 1 base, with 8 bases left in between. The CDR3 loop is CSVEEERGTDTQYF. The CDR3 DNA reads TGCAGCGTTGAAGAGGAGAGGGGCACAGATACGCAGTATTTT.

This clonotype was counted between two and nine times. This chain uses TRBV6-2 or TRBV6-3 with TRBJ2-1; D remains ambiguous. Germline loops: CDR1 MNHEY, CDR2 SVGEGT. V was clipped by 6 bases and J by 14 bases, with 14 bases between them. This CDR3 has 11 residues. The CDR3 DNA reads TGTGCCAGCAGCACGCCTTTGATGAAGTTCTTC. It specifies CASSTPLMKFF.

This chain joins TRBV29-1 and TRBJ2-5; 13 bases are a match to TRBD2. Germline V gene lookup returns CDR1 SQVTM and CDR2 ANQGSEA. The CDR3 loop spans 16 amino acids. The V and J ends lost 4 bases and 4 bases, in that order; junction bases with no gene match: 9. CDR3 residues: CSVGGSRTSGRETQYF. In nucleotides, the CDR3 is TGCAGCGTTGGCGGCAGCCGGACTAGCGGGAGAGAGACCCAGTACTTC.

This clonotype was picked up a small number of times. This chain uses TRBV5-1 with TRBJ1-1; D gene ambiguous. The CDR3 length is 14 residues. Germline V gene sequence: CDR1 SGHRS, CDR2 YFSETQ. Trimming pared 4 bases from V and 2 bases from J, leaving 12 bases between. The CDR3 DNA reads as TGCGCCAGCAGCCACAGATCGAGTAACACTGAAGCTTTCTTT. It is translated as CASSHRSSNTEAFF.

This clonotype has only a few counts. V and J are TRBV7-8 and TRBJ2-2; TRBD1 agrees at 9 bases. Germline V gene lookup returns CDR1 SGHVS and CDR2 FQNEAQ. The V and J ends lost 5 bases and 5 bases, in that order; junction bases with no gene match: 6. The CDR3 extends over 15 amino acids. CDR3 loop: CASSLGQGWTGELFF. The CDR3 DNA reads as TGTGCCAGCAGCCTTGGACAGGGGTGGACCGGGGAGCTGTTTTTT.

Only a few counts were recorded for this clonotype. V and J are TRBV19 and TRBJ2-7; 7 bases align to TRBD1. Trimming cost V 5 bases and J 6 bases; bases outside gene matches: 4. This CDR3 is 12 amino acids long. The germline gives CDR1 LNHDA, CDR2 SQIVND (reference sequence). CDR3 region: CASSPGTAEQYF. The CDR3 DNA is TGTGCCAGTAGTCCCGGGACAGCCGAGCAGTACTTC.

This clonotype was seen many times. The rearrangement uses TRBV28 and TRBJ1-6; 7 nucleotides agree with TRBD1. Germline CDR1 and CDR2: MDHEN and SYDVKM. The trim removed 3 bases at V and 7 bases at J, leaving 3 bases unmatched. The CDR3 is 14 amino acids. The CDR3 bases are TGTGCCAGCAGTTTTCAGGGGGGCAATTCACCCCTCCACTTT. Translating it yields CASSFQGGNSPLHF.

The chain has TRBV11-2 and TRBJ2-5; 11 bases agree with TRBD1. The trim removed 1 base at V and 4 bases at J, leaving 11 bases unmatched. CDR1 is SGHAT, CDR2 FQNNGV, per germline. The CDR3 loop spans 18 amino acids. The CDR3 is CASSLVGGGTGGLETQYF. Written as DNA, the CDR3 is TGTGCCAGCAGCTTAGTAGGGGGGGGGACAGGGGGTTTAGAGACCCAGTACTTC.

A single count supports this clonotype. CDR3 nucleotides: TGCAGCGTTGAAGCGGACAAAAACAATGAGCAGTTCTTC. Its protein product is CSVEADKNNEQFF. The chain has TRBV29-1 and TRBJ2-1; maybe TRBD1 (5 bases). This CDR3 contains 13 residues. Deletions cut 1 base from V and 5 bases from J, with 9 bases between. The germline CDR1 and CDR2 sequences are SQVTM and ANQGSEA.

In this sample, this clonotype turned up a few times. V and J are TRBV6-2 or TRBV6-3 and TRBJ2-1; D is unclear. Trimming pared 8 bases from V and 10 bases from J, leaving 12 bases between. CDR3 length equals 11 residues. Per germline, CDR1 MNHEY and CDR2 SVGEGT. CDR3 coding DNA: TGTGCCAGCGGCTCCACTGCGGAGCAGTTCTTC. This sequence encodes CASGSTAEQFF.

This clonotype was recorded a few times. The J gene is TRBJ2-7, the V gene TRBV29-1; D call uncertain. CDR1 is SQVTM and CDR2 is ANQGSEA in the germline V gene. CDR3 length equals 10 residues. The V gene lost 4 bases and the J gene lost 5 bases, with 6 bases spanning the gap. The CDR3 nucleotides are TGCAGCGTTGCAGGTCACGAGCAGTACTTC. It specifies CSVAGHEQYF.

The V and J genes are TRBV15 and TRBJ2-7, with unresolved D. Germline V gives CDR1 LNHNV, CDR2 YYDKDF (reference sequence). The CDR3 consists of 13 residues. With 0 bases removed from V and 6 bases from J, the gap between germline ends came to 9 bases. CDR3: CATSRDIGSEQYF. The CDR3 nucleotides read TGTGCCACCAGCAGAGATATCGGGTCCGAGCAGTACTTC.

The chain combines TRBV20-1 with TRBJ2-3; D remains unclear. The germline V gene has CDR1 DFQATT and CDR2 SNEGSKA (reference sequence). Trimming took off 1 base at V and 4 bases at J, with 9 bases between the two ends. This CDR3 contains 13 residues. The CDR3 nucleotides read TGCAGTGCTAGAGCCGGTACTGCAGATACGCAGTATTTT. Its translation: CSARAGTADTQYF.

This clonotype was seen more than once but under ten times. The rearrangement uses TRBV7-9 and TRBJ2-7; no clear D gene. The germline gives CDR1 SEHNR, CDR2 FQNEAQ (reference sequence). The germline V and J ends were trimmed by 0 bases and 2 bases, with 8 bases remaining between them. The CDR3 is 14 residues long. The CDR3 sequence: CASSLASSTYEQYF. The CDR3 nucleotides read TGTGCCAGCAGCTTAGCCAGTTCTACCTACGAGCAGTACTTC.

This rearrangement joins TRBV20-1 to TRBJ2-7; D unclear. Trimming removed 3 bases at V and 2 bases at J, with 11 bases between. This CDR3 is 13 amino acids long. The germline gives CDR1 DFQATT, CDR2 SNEGSKA (reference sequence). The DNA for the CDR3 is TGCAGTGCTAGCCTCGCCGAAACCTACGAGCAGTACTTC. Its protein product is CSASLAETYEQYF.

This clonotype was detected many times. The V gene is TRBV7-9, the J gene TRBJ2-1; TRBD2 agrees at 13 bases. The CDR3 runs to 16 residues. The junction had 5 bases not matched to a gene; V was cut back by 5 bases and J by 4 bases. Germline CDR1 reads SEHNR; CDR2 reads FQNEAQ (reference sequence). The CDR3 is CASSLLGLAGYNEQFF. The CDR3, as DNA: TGTGCCAGCAGCCTATTGGGACTAGCGGGATACAATGAGCAGTTCTTC.

This clonotype has at least ten counts. The chain employs TRBV6-5 and TRBJ2-7; 7 bases fit TRBD1. CDR3 size: 16 residues. The V and J ends lost 2 bases and 3 bases, in that order; junction bases with no gene match: 10. Germline V gene lookup returns CDR1 MNHEY and CDR2 SVGAGI. Here the CDR3 DNA reads TGTGCCAGCAGTTACGGGCCCGCTGGGACAGACTACGAGCAGTACTTC. Amino acids: CASSYGPAGTDYEQYF.

This clonotype was recorded a few times. This chain joins TRBV29-1 and TRBJ2-7, with TRBD1 matching over 7 bases. The V gene's germline CDR1 is SQVTM and CDR2 ANQGSEA. The CDR3 consists of 13 residues. V trimming: 4 bases; J trimming: 3 bases; junction bases outside the gene matches: 6. The CDR3 DNA follows: TGCAGCGTTGTCACAGGGGAAAACTACGAGCAGTACTTC. Translating gives CSVVTGENYEQYF.

Details on this clonotype: An end of the junction differs from the germline gene, which may be a read error. The chain has TRBV7-7 and TRBJ2-7; 7 bases map to TRBD2. The CDR3 has 17 amino acids. In germline, CDR1 is SSHAT, CDR2 FNYEAQ (reference sequence). As DNA, the CDR3 is TGTGCTAGCAGCCCAGGCCCCCGACTAGCCGCCTCCTACGAGCAGTACTTC. It codes for CASSPGPRLAASYEQYF.

This clonotype has more than one count but fewer than ten. The chain carries TRBV7-7 and TRBJ2-2, with no clear D. This CDR3 contains 13 residues. CDR1 is SSHAT and CDR2 is FNYEAQ in the germline V gene (reference sequence). The V gene lost 2 bases and the J gene lost 5 bases, with 6 bases spanning the gap. CDR3 bases: TGTGCCAGCAGCTTAATAGAGACCGGGGAGCTGTTTTTT. Protein: CASSLIETGELFF.

This clonotype was observed a few times. V usage is TRBV5-6 and J usage is TRBJ2-1; D unresolved. Germline V gene data show CDR1 as SGHDT and CDR2 as YYEEEE. V lost 0 bases to trimming and J lost 6 bases, with 16 bases between them. This CDR3 has 16 residues. CDR3 loop: CASSLAGQIHANEQFF. DNA of the CDR3: TGTGCCAGCAGCTTGGCCGGGCAGATTCACGCCAATGAGCAGTTCTTC. Full variable domain (remainder filled in from reference TRBV5-6 and TRBJ2-1): DAGVTQSPTHLIKTRGQQVTLRCSPKSGHDTVSWYQQALGQGPQFIFQYYEEEERQRGNFPDRFSGHQFPNYSSELNVNALLLGDSALYLCASSLAGQIHANEQFFGPGTRLTVL.

In DNA, the CDR3 is TGTGCCAGCAGTTTAGCGGGACAGGGACGTGGCTACACCTTC. Its protein product is CASSLAGQGRGYTF. This rearrangement joins TRBV12-3 or TRBV12-4 to TRBJ1-2, with 9 bases aligning to TRBD1. CDR3 length: 14 residues. The ends lost 0 bases at V and 7 bases at J; junction bases unmatched: 3.

This clonotype was observed a few times. The rearrangement joins TRBV5-1 to TRBJ1-2; D is unresolved. Germline V CDR1 and CDR2: SGHRS, YFSETQ. Between the trimmed V and J ends, which lost 7 bases and 4 bases, there was a span of 26 bases. CDR3 length: 17 amino acids. The CDR3 coding sequence is TGCGCCAGCCAGACGGGGTCGAGGACGGATTCTCTCTATGGCTACACCTTC. This sequence encodes CASQTGSRTDSLYGYTF.

This clonotype was seen many times. V gene TRBV6-2 or TRBV6-3 combines with J gene TRBJ2-7, with 7 bases that match TRBD2. The trim removed 8 bases at V and 5 bases at J, leaving 9 bases unmatched. From germline, CDR1 is MNHEY and CDR2 SVGEGT. The CDR3 spans 13 residues. CDR3 residues: CASDRGELNEQYF. CDR3 bases: TGTGCCAGCGATCGGGGGGAACTCAACGAGCAGTACTTC.

The V gene is TRBV5-6, the J gene TRBJ1-5; the D gene is possibly TRBD1 (6 bases). Trimming left V 0 bases short and J 7 bases short, with 14 bases between. There are 15 residues in the CDR3. Germline CDR1 is SGHDT and CDR2 is YYEEEE. The CDR3 is CASSLGAGAGQPQHF. For the CDR3, the DNA is TGTGCCAGCAGCTTGGGGGCGGGGGCGGGCCAGCCCCAGCATTTT.

The J gene is TRBJ2-7, the V gene TRBV3-1; tentatively, D is TRBD1 (5 bases). Germline CDR1 is LGHDT and CDR2 is YNNKEL (reference sequence). The V end lost 0 bases, the J end lost 1 base, and 13 bases lay between the germline ends. The CDR3 extends over 16 amino acids. Here the CDR3 DNA reads TGTGCCAGCAGCCAAGATGGGGCAATCCTATCCTACGAGCAGTACTTC. It specifies CASSQDGAILSYEQYF.